This T cell receptor beta chain was profiled in a study of T cells in Graves' hyperthyroidism and ophthalmopathy. Study at large: Peripheral blood samples were taken at initial diagnosis, prior to any treatment. The study's findings and limits: The blood repertoire included most of the expanded thyroid clonotypes above 0.001.

Criteria for exclusion of patients were uncontrolled infection, other autoimmune disease, pregnancy or lactation. Each diagnosis was grounded in clinical symptoms, serum thyroxine and TRAb, thyroid ultrasound, and orbital computed tomography. This clonotype was seen at least ten times. Antigen specificity is unknown. RNA transcripts yielded amplified TCR beta CDR3 regions. With the HTBI primer set, the TCR CDR3 went through a first round of RT-PCR. MiXCR, run by TCRdb on the multiplex PCR reads, gives a single entry per CDR3 protein. Counted here are 750,000 to 950,000 distinct CDR3 sequences, more than 30% occurring once; the ten biggest clones make up 7.5% to 9.5%. The clonotype comes from a man between 18 and 35 years old with Graves' hyperthyroidism. The source material was blood.

The CDR3 bases are TGCAGTGCTAGGGCCGGGTATGCCTACGAGCAGTACTTC. Amino acid sequence: CSARAGYAYEQYF. The V call is TRBV20-1, the J call TRBJ2-7, with unresolved D. This CDR3 has 13 amino acids. CDR1 is DFQATT, CDR2 SNEGSKA, per germline (reference sequence). V was pared by 3 bases and J by 2 bases, with 11 bases between.